The 22 T cell receptor beta chains listed next were all sequenced from one sample in a study of neurological immune-mediated disorders. TCRdb redid the calling of the 5' RACE reads with MiXCR, one entry per CDR3 protein. The data contain 50,000 to 55,000 distinct CDR3 sequences, around 4% of them singletons. Material for sequencing was PBMCs. These receptors were obtained from a man between 60 and 70 years old with multiple sclerosis.

In this sample, this clonotype turned up many times. The chain carries TRBV18 and TRBJ2-7, with no clear D. Germline CDR1 and CDR2: KGHSH and LQKENI. This CDR3 is built from 15 residues. V was shortened by 1 base and J by 0 bases, with 10 bases between the two germline ends. Here the CDR3 reads CASSPLGFSSYEQYF. The DNA of the CDR3 is TGTGCCAGCTCACCACTCGGCTTCTCCTCCTACGAGCAGTACTTC.

Ten or more counts support this clonotype. The rearrangement uses TRBV5-1 and TRBJ2-1; tentatively, D is TRBD1 or TRBD2 (5 bases each). Trimming cost V 4 bases and J 0 bases, with 8 bases left between them. The germline CDR1 and CDR2 sequences are SGHRS and YFSETQ. The CDR3 extends over 14 amino acids. The CDR3 reads CASSGDLSYNEQFF. The CDR3 region has the DNA TGCGCCAGCAGCGGGGACCTCTCCTACAATGAGCAGTTCTTC.

V usage is TRBV20-1 and J usage is TRBJ2-2; perhaps TRBD1 as D (6 bases). This CDR3 has 16 amino acids. V was pared by 3 bases and J by 4 bases, with 18 bases between. Germline CDR1 DFQATT, CDR2 SNEGSKA (reference sequence). CDR3 region: CSASYAPGAATGELFF. CDR3 sequence (DNA): TGCAGTGCTAGTTACGCGCCAGGGGCAGCCACCGGGGAGCTGTTTTTT.

This clonotype was seen at least ten times. The CDR3 region is CSAIHTDTQYF. CDR3 sequence (DNA): TGCAGTGCTATCCATACAGATACGCAGTATTTT. The chain is built from TRBV20-1 and TRBJ2-3; D remains unclear. Germline-derived CDR1 and CDR2 are DFQATT and SNEGSKA (reference sequence). The V end was cut by 4 bases, the J end by 3 bases, with 5 bases between. This CDR3 contains 11 residues.

This clonotype was seen many times. The J gene is TRBJ1-4, the V gene TRBV3-1; D ambiguous. The CDR3 extends over 14 amino acids. CDR1 is LGHDT, CDR2 YNNKEL, per germline (reference sequence). The V gene lost 4 bases and the J gene lost 13 bases, with 19 bases spanning the gap. The CDR3 nucleotides are TGTGCCAGCAGCCCCCCGGTCCCCCCGGAACGACTGTTTTTT. It specifies CASSPPVPPERLFF. Combining the CDR3 with reference TRBV3-1 and TRBJ1-4 gives the whole variable domain DTAVSQTPKYLVTQMGNDKSIKCEQNLGHDTMYWYKQDSKKFLKIMFSYNNKELIINETVPNRFSPKSPDKAHLNLHINSLELGDSAVYFCASSPPVPPERLFFGSGTQLSVL.

This clonotype has a handful of counts. V and J are TRBV7-2 and TRBJ1-3; D ambiguous. Germline V CDR1 and CDR2: SGHTA, FQGNSA. The V end lost 5 bases, the J end lost 2 bases, and 13 bases lay between the germline ends. CDR3 length: 15 residues. The CDR3 region has the DNA TGTGCCAGCAGCCCGAGACGAGGCCCTGGAAACACCATATATTTT. Protein sequence: CASSPRRGPGNTIYF. Full variable domain (remainder filled in from reference TRBV7-2 and TRBJ1-3): GAGVSQSPSNKVTEKGKDVELRCDPISGHTALYWYRQSLGQGLEFLIYFQGNSAPDKSGLPSDRFSAERTGGSVSTLTIQRTQQEDSAVYLCASSPRRGPGNTIYFGEGSWLTVV.

There are many counts of this clonotype. Since a much larger clone is just one base distant, this may be a read error. The chain couples TRBV7-6 to TRBJ2-7; D is undetermined. The CDR3 extends over 12 amino acids. V gave up 1 base and J gave up 7 bases, with 8 bases separating them. Germline CDR1 is SGHVS and CDR2 is FNYEAQ. CDR3 coding DNA: TGTGCCAGCAGCTTAGGAGGCGAAGAGCAGTACTTC. Protein sequence: CASSLGGEEQYF.

In its sample, this clonotype was seen a few times. The V gene is TRBV7-2, the J gene TRBJ1-4; 9 nucleotides line up with TRBD1. V dropped 4 bases and J dropped 10; count of bases not matched to a gene: 7. CDR3 length: 14 amino acids. The germline V gene encodes CDR1 SGHTA and CDR2 FQGNSA. CDR3 sequence reads: CASSSAGQGVKLFF. The CDR3 nucleotides are TGTGCCAGCAGCTCCGCGGGACAGGGTGTAAAACTGTTTTTT.

V usage is TRBV5-1 and J usage is TRBJ2-1; D gene unclear. The CDR3 totals 15 residues. Germline assignment: CDR1 SGHRS and CDR2 YFSETQ. V gave up 5 bases and J gave up 0 bases, with 12 bases separating them. Here the CDR3 reads CASRPDGSSYNEQFF. CDR3 nucleotides: TGCGCCAGCAGGCCTGACGGTAGCTCCTACAATGAGCAGTTCTTC.

At least ten counts were recorded for this clonotype. The rearrangement links TRBV4-2 to TRBJ1-1; D uncertain. CDR3 length: 13 amino acids. The germline V gene has CDR1 LGHNA and CDR2 YNFKEQ. V was trimmed by 2 bases and J by 1 base, leaving 5 bases between them. The chain's CDR3 is CASSQRQNTEAFF. DNA of the CDR3: TGTGCCAGCAGCCAACGACAGAACACTGAAGCTTTCTTT.

This clonotype was counted ten times or more. The genes are TRBV5-1 and TRBJ2-1, with 8 positions matching TRBD1. This CDR3 is 15 amino acids long. Germline V gene sequence: CDR1 SGHRS, CDR2 YFSETQ. V shed 4 bases and J 5 bases; nucleotides not matched to a gene: 8. CDR3 protein: CASSVRGPIDNEQFF. The DNA for the CDR3 is TGCGCCAGCAGCGTCAGGGGGCCCATAGACAATGAGCAGTTCTTC.

This clonotype came up many times. The chain joins TRBV5-1 to TRBJ2-7; 12 nucleotides align to TRBD2. The CDR3 extends over 15 amino acids. V gave up 3 bases and J gave up 5 bases; unmatched junction bases: 6. Per the germline V gene, CDR1 is SGHRS and CDR2 is YFSETQ. CDR3 sequence reads: CASSSTSGRFDEQYF. The CDR3 DNA is TGCGCCAGCAGCTCCACTAGCGGGAGGTTTGACGAGCAGTACTTC. Based on the CDR3 plus reference TRBV5-1 and TRBJ2-7, the full variable domain is KAGVTQTPRYLIKTRGQQVTLSCSPISGHRSVSWYQQTPGQGLQFLFEYFSETQRNKGNFPGRFSGRQFSNSRSEMNVSTLELGDSALYLCASSSTSGRFDEQYFGPGTRLTVT.

In its sample, this clonotype was seen many times. The chain recombines TRBV5-1 with TRBJ2-7, with 8 bases matching TRBD2. There are 15 residues in the CDR3. From germline, CDR1 is SGHRS and CDR2 YFSETQ. V trimming: 4 bases; J trimming: 5 bases; junction bases outside the gene matches: 11. In DNA, the CDR3 is TGCGCCAGCAGCAAAATAAGCGGGAGCGTCGACGAGCAGTACTTC. Translation: CASSKISGSVDEQYF.

Ten or more counts support this clonotype. V gene TRBV10-3 combines with J gene TRBJ1-2, with D maybe TRBD1 (5 bases). Trimming left V 10 bases short and J 8 bases short, with 20 bases between. The CDR3 has 13 amino acids. CDR1 and CDR2 (germline): ENHRY, SYGVKD. The chain's CDR3 is CATSVDREWGYTF. The CDR3 region has the DNA TGTGCCACCAGCGTTGACAGAGAGTGGGGCTACACCTTC.

This clonotype was observed at least ten times. The chain combines TRBV5-1 with TRBJ2-1, with 9 bases matching TRBD2. The CDR3 length is 16 residues. V shed 3 bases and J 5 bases; nucleotides not matched to a gene: 9. Per germline, CDR1 SGHRS and CDR2 YFSETQ. CDR3 DNA sequence: TGCGCCAGCAGCTATTCCGGGACTAGCAATGACAATGAGCAGTTCTTC. Its translation is CASSYSGTSNDNEQFF.

This clonotype was recorded at least ten times. The CDR3 nucleotides read TGCGCCAGCAGCCCAGGGGGGCAGGAGACCCAGTACTTC. It is translated as CASSPGGQETQYF. This sequence joins TRBV5-1 and TRBJ2-5; perhaps TRBD1 as D (7 bases). The CDR3 spans 13 residues. Germline V lookup: CDR1 SGHRS, CDR2 YFSETQ. V lost 4 bases and J lost 5, with 12 bases in between.

This clonotype occurred many times. The chain links TRBV3-1 to TRBJ2-3, with 7 bases identical to TRBD2. V shed 2 bases, J shed 4 bases, and the junction held 6 bases outside the gene matches. This CDR3 has 15 amino acids. Germline CDR1 is LGHDT and CDR2 is YNNKEL (reference sequence). CDR3 in amino acids: CASSQRAGDADTQYF. CDR3 coding DNA: TGTGCCAGCAGCCAAAGGGCGGGGGACGCAGATACGCAGTATTTT.

This clonotype was detected ten times or more. This CDR3 is CASSTEGASGYTF. Written as DNA, the CDR3 is TGTGCCAGCTCAACAGAAGGGGCGAGCGGCTACACCTTC. V is TRBV18 and J is TRBJ1-2; tentatively, D is TRBD1 (5 bases). Germline CDR1 is KGHSH and CDR2 is LQKENI. Trimming stripped 5 bases from V and 8 bases from J, with 15 bases between. This CDR3 is 13 amino acids long.

This clonotype was seen at least ten times. V usage is TRBV5-1 and J usage is TRBJ2-7; TRBD2 matches 11 bases. This CDR3 comprises 16 residues. The J segment lost 6 bases and the V segment lost 6 bases, leaving 14 bases of the junction unmatched. The V gene's germline CDR1 is SGHRS and CDR2 YFSETQ. In DNA, the CDR3 is TGCGCCAGCACCCCACCCGGGGGGCTAGCGGGAGGCGAGCAGTACTTC. Its protein is CASTPPGGLAGGEQYF.

The table lists this clonotype with many counts. V usage is TRBV5-1 and J usage is TRBJ2-7; D is ambiguous. Trimming took off 0 bases at V and 7 bases at J, with 14 bases between the two ends. The germline CDR1 and CDR2 sequences are SGHRS and YFSETQ. The CDR3 runs to 14 residues. The CDR3 coding sequence is TGCGCCAGCAGCTTGGCTACCCCCGTTCAGGAGCAGTACTTC. It is translated as CASSLATPVQEQYF.

This clonotype came up many times. A read error may be the cause here, since a much bigger clone is one base away. No conserved phenylalanine or tryptophan is present at the end of the CDR3, so a read error is the likely explanation. This sequence joins TRBV20-1 and TRBJ2-4; possibly TRBD1 for D (6 bases). Germline V gene lookup returns CDR1 DFQATT and CDR2 SNEGSKA (reference sequence). The CDR3 spans 15 residues. Trimming pared 3 bases from V and 0 bases from J, leaving 12 bases between. CDR3 nucleotide sequence: TGCAGTGCTAGTCCGTGGGGGCTAGCCAAAAACATTCAGTACTGC. Translation gives CSASPWGLAKNIQYC.

This clonotype occurred many times. The chain joins TRBV20-1 to TRBJ2-1, with 10 bases matching TRBD1. The V and J ends lost 3 bases and 7 bases, in that order; junction bases with no gene match: 6. The germline V gene has CDR1 DFQATT and CDR2 SNEGSKA (reference sequence). The CDR3 has 14 residues. This CDR3 is CSASEGQGNNEQFF. As DNA, the CDR3 is TGCAGTGCTAGCGAGGGACAGGGGAATAATGAGCAGTTCTTC.